The clone carrying this T cell receptor (beta chain) was recorded a few times. Its antigen is unidentified. CDR1 is DFQATT and CDR2 is SNEGSKA in the germline V gene (reference sequence). The ends were cut back, 5 bases at V and 2 bases at J, with 6 bases in the middle. The CDR3 length is 12 residues. With molecular barcodes, quantitative 5'-RACE was used to make the TCR beta libraries. TCRdb analysed the 5' RACE reads with MiXCR anew, one entry per CDR3 protein. The data hold some 840,000 distinct CDR3 sequences, with about 10% observed a single time. These data belong to a study of CD8 T cells in ankylosing spondylitis. General study results and limits: Before this, some motif variants had been reported in reactive arthritis synovial fluid and blood. For ankylosing spondylitis blood, a TCR beta motif of under 10 highly homologous variants appeared characteristic. Clones linked to disease, bearing a CD8+ phenotype, were relatively rare in peripheral blood. It was reported that disease-linked clones were significantly enriched in matched ankylosing spondylitis synovial fluid.

Sequences were obtained from blood, either unsorted or a sorted T cell fraction (not recorded which). The receptor was derived from a male donor with ankylosing spondylitis. The V and J genes are TRBV20-1 and TRBJ2-2, with D unresolved. CDR3 loop: CSAHRNTGELFF. The DNA of the CDR3 is TGCAGTGCTCACAGAAACACCGGGGAGCTGTTTTTT.